The source of this T cell receptor (beta chain) is a study of cytomegalovirus exposure and HLA in healthy donors. Overall study findings and caveats: TCR beta chains numbering 150 to 200 were designated cytomegalovirus-associated. A subsequent analysis found that TCR clusters from the first cohort also tended to co-occur in the approximately 130 validation repertoires, with 90% to 95% of cluster scores above 0. Diagnosis of cytomegalovirus status made by the classifier reportedly showed high specificity and sensitivity.

An approximately 130-subject validation cohort, separate from the 666-subject first cohort, supplied the donors. Measured with immunoSEQ multiplex PCR; TCRdb has only the in-frame clones, and not every one. The profile shows fewer than 200,000 clones, roughly four fifths of them singletons. In the case of this clone: The antigen remains undetermined.

The clonotype was recovered from a young woman in good health and CMV-seropositive. The sample comprised PBMCs.

This chain's CDR3 is CASSPLEGIPYEQYF. The CDR3, as DNA: TGTGCCAGCAGCCCGTTGGAGGGGATCCCCTACGAGCAGTACTTC. V usage is TRBV5-5 and J usage is TRBJ2-7, with D possibly matching TRBD2 (6 bases). The CDR3 covers 15 residues. V lost 4 bases, J lost 2 bases, and 16 bases lay in between. Germline V CDR1 and CDR2: SGHKS, YYEKEE (reference sequence).